The 16 T cell receptor beta chains presented below share a single source sample, sequenced in a study of beta chain features in type 1 diabetes. Every bit of the isolated RNA underwent reverse transcription, so sequencing read expressed TCRB transcripts. Only in-frame clones appear in the TCRdb table, and some are missing; sequencing was by immunoSEQ multiplex PCR. The data contain about 220,000 clones, approximately 11% of them singletons. The material sequenced was central memory CD4+ T cells from blood. Receptor source: a man younger than 30 in good health.

This clone was detected ten times or more. The J gene is TRBJ1-2, the V gene TRBV14; 9 positions agree with TRBD1. Trimming took 8 bases from V and 8 from J; bases not matched to a gene: 3. Germline V gene data show CDR1 as SGHDN and CDR2 as FVKESK. CDR3 length equals 11 residues. The CDR3 loop reads CASGTGIGYTF. The CDR3, as DNA: TGTGCCAGCGGGACAGGGATCGGCTACACCTTC.

This clone was seen a few times. The genes are TRBV5-4 and TRBJ2-4; 8 bases fit TRBD2. This CDR3 region has 14 residues. After removal of 1 base from V and 6 bases from J, the junction contained 3 bases not matched to a gene. Germline lookup yields CDR1 SGHNT and CDR2 YYREEE (reference sequence). The CDR3 spells CASSLTSGGNIQYF. As DNA, the CDR3 is TGTGCCAGCAGCTTGACTAGCGGTGGAAACATTCAGTACTTC.

The rearrangement links TRBV19 to TRBJ2-1; TRBD2 is a possible D gene (6 bases). Per germline, CDR1 LNHDA and CDR2 SQIVND (reference sequence). The germline V and J ends were trimmed by 6 bases and 6 bases, with 18 bases remaining between them. The CDR3 loop spans 15 amino acids. The DNA for the CDR3 is TGTGCCAGTAGGCAGCGGGCCATCAATATCAATGAGCAGTTCTTC. This codes for CASRQRAININEQFF.

V is TRBV25-1 and J is TRBJ2-2; a weak D match, TRBD2 (5 bases). V shed 1 base and J shed 5 bases, with 11 bases lying between them. Germline lookup yields CDR1 MGHDK and CDR2 SYGVNS. This CDR3 has 15 residues. CDR3 nucleotides: TGTGCCAGCAGTGAATTGGCCAGACTAACCGGGGAGCTGTTTTTT. This translates into CASSELARLTGELFF.

Concerning this clone itself: A far larger clone differs by one base, so this is likely a read error. The chain combines TRBV2 with TRBJ2-3, with D possibly TRBD1 on 5 matching bases. CDR1 is SNHLY, CDR2 FYNNEI, per germline. The V gene lost 6 bases and the J gene lost 1 base, with 5 bases spanning the gap. CDR3 length equals 12 residues. The chain's CDR3 is CASSRGTDTQYF. CDR3 in DNA: TGTGCCAGCAGCAGGGGCACAGATACGCAGTATTTT.

This clone has more than one count but fewer than ten. This chain joins TRBV30 and TRBJ2-3, with D perhaps matching TRBD2 (7 bases). The CDR3 runs to 15 residues. Germline-derived CDR1 and CDR2 are GTSNPN and SVGIG (reference sequence). V was trimmed by 2 bases and J by 9 bases, leaving 21 bases between them. The CDR3 spells CAWSPRGGGTLTQYF. The CDR3 region has the DNA TGTGCCTGGAGTCCCAGGGGAGGGGGGACGCTGACGCAGTATTTT.

This chain links TRBV6-5 with TRBJ2-3; D unresolved. Germline V gene data show CDR1 as MNHEY and CDR2 as SVGAGI. CDR3 length equals 15 residues. Trimming cost V 6 bases and J 7 bases, with 20 bases left between them. Here the CDR3 reads CASSRTGLVGNTQYF. CDR3 DNA: TGTGCCAGCAGCCGAACGGGCCTAGTAGGAAATACGCAGTATTTT.

This chain connects TRBV27 to TRBJ2-7; D is uncertain. Trimming removed 6 bases at V and 7 bases at J, with 7 bases between. CDR1 MNHEY and CDR2 SMNVEV come from the germline V gene (reference sequence). The CDR3 length is 10 residues. The CDR3 region is CASRSREQYF. The CDR3 DNA reads as TGTGCCAGCAGATCGAGGGAGCAGTACTTC.

The chain couples TRBV2 to TRBJ2-7; D call uncertain. Trimming took off 3 bases at V and 1 base at J, with 4 bases between the two ends. Germline V CDR1 and CDR2: SNHLY, FYNNEI. The CDR3 is made up of 12 amino acids. CDR3 amino acids: CASSDMSYEQYF. The CDR3 DNA reads as TGTGCCAGCAGTGACATGTCCTACGAGCAGTACTTC.

This clone was counted a few times. The rearrangement links TRBV5-6 to TRBJ2-1; D is ambiguous. The CDR3 runs 14 residues. The germline gives CDR1 SGHDT, CDR2 YYEEEE. V was pared by 2 bases and J by 7 bases, with 13 bases between. The CDR3 reads CASSFIRVGNEQFF. The CDR3 DNA reads as TGTGCCAGCAGCTTCATACGGGTAGGGAATGAGCAGTTCTTC.

A few counts support this clone. The gene calls are TRBV5-1 and TRBJ2-3, with a possible D match to TRBD2 (6 bases). This CDR3 has 12 residues. Germline lookup yields CDR1 SGHRS and CDR2 YFSETQ. Trimming stripped 3 bases from V and 10 bases from J, with 12 bases between. This chain's CDR3 is CASSSTSRSQYF. The CDR3 bases are TGCGCCAGCAGCTCCACTAGCAGGTCGCAGTATTTT.

This sequence joins TRBV7-3 and TRBJ2-6, with D possibly TRBD2 on 6 matching bases. Per the germline V gene, CDR1 is SGHTA and CDR2 is FQGTGA. CDR3 length: 18 residues. V was trimmed by 1 base and J by 0 bases, leaving 13 bases between them. In nucleotides, the CDR3 is TGTGCCAGCAGCTTAAAGGGGACTCTATACTCTGGGGCCAACGTCCTGACTTTC. Its protein product is CASSLKGTLYSGANVLTF.

CDR3 in amino acids: CSVQAGPDYNEQFF. CDR3 DNA: TGCAGCGTACAAGCGGGACCCGACTACAATGAGCAGTTCTTC. The rearrangement joins TRBV29-1 to TRBJ2-1; 7 nucleotides agree with TRBD2. J gave up 3 bases and V 6 bases, and 8 bases lay outside the gene matches. Per the germline V gene, CDR1 is SQVTM and CDR2 is ANQGSEA. CDR3 length: 14 residues.

The chain joins TRBV28 to TRBJ1-1; D ambiguous. Germline lookup yields CDR1 MDHEN and CDR2 SYDVKM. The V gene lost 6 bases and the J gene lost 4 bases, with 24 bases spanning the gap. The CDR3 length is 17 residues. CDR3: CASSLAIRGRRVTEAFF. In DNA, the CDR3 is TGTGCCAGCAGCTTAGCTATTAGAGGGAGACGGGTCACTGAAGCTTTCTTT. Combining the CDR3 with reference TRBV28 and TRBJ1-1 gives the whole variable domain DVKVTQSSRYLVKRTGEKVFLECVQDMDHENMFWYRQDPGLGLRLIYFSYDVKMKEKGDIPEGYSVSREKKERFSLILESASTNQTSMYLCASSLAIRGRRVTEAFFGQGTRLTVV.

The chain combines TRBV5-1 with TRBJ1-1, with 7 nucleotides matching TRBD1. CDR3 length: 16 amino acids. V gave up 5 bases and J gave up 5 bases; unmatched junction bases: 15. Germline CDR1 SGHRS, CDR2 YFSETQ. The CDR3: CASSHGGNRGTTEAFF. CDR3 bases: TGCGCCAGCAGTCACGGAGGGAACAGGGGTACGACTGAAGCTTTCTTT.

The chain has TRBV11-2 and TRBJ2-5; 9 nucleotides match TRBD1. This CDR3 spans 13 amino acids. Germline V CDR1 and CDR2: SGHAT, FQNNGV. V was pared by 5 bases and J by 5 bases, with 3 bases of the junction left unmatched. The CDR3 nucleotides read TGTGCCAGCAGCGGTGACAGGGGGGAGACCCAGTACTTC. Translated: CASSGDRGETQYF.